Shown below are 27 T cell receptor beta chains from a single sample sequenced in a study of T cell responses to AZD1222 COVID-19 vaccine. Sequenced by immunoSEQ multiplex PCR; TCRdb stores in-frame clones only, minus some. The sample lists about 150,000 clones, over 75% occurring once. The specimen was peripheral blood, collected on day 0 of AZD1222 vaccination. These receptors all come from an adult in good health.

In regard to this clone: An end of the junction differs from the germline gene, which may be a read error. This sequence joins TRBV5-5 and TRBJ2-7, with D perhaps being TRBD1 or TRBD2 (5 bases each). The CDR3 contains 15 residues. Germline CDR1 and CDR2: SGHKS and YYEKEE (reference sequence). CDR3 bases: TGTGCCAGCAGCTTGTCCCGTGGGGACCTCTACGGGCAGTACTTC. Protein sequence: CASSLSRGDLYGQYF.

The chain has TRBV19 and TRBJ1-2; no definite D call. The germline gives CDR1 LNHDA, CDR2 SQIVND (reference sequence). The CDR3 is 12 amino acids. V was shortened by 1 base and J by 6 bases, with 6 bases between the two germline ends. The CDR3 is CASSIGADGYTF. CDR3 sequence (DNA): TGTGCCAGTAGTATAGGAGCGGATGGCTACACCTTC.

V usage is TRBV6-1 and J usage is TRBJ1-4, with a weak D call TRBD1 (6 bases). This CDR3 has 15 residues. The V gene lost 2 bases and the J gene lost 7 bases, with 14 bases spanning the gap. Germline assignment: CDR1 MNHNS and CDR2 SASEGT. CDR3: CASSEMGAGGEKLFF. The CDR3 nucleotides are TGTGCCAGCAGTGAAATGGGGGCGGGCGGTGAAAAACTGTTTTTT.

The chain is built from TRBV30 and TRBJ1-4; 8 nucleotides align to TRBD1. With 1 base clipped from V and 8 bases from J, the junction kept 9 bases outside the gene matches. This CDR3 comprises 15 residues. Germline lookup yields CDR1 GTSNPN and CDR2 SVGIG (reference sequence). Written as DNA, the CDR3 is TGTGCCTGGAGTGGGAAACAGGGGGGGCTGGAAAAACTGTTTTTT. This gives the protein CAWSGKQGGLEKLFF. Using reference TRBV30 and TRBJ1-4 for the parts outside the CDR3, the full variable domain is SQTIHQWPATLVQPVGSPLSLECTVEGTSNPNLYWYRQAAGRGLQLLFYSVGIGQISSEVPQNLSASRPQDRQFILSSKKLLLSDSGFYLCAWSGKQGGLEKLFFGSGTQLSVL.

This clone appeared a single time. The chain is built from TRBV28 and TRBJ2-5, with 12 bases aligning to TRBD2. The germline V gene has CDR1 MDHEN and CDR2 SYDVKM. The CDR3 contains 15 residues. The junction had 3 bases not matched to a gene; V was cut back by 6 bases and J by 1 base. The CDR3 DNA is TGTGCCAGCAGCTCTAGCGGGGGGGCCCAAGAGACCCAGTACTTC. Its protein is CASSSSGGAQETQYF.

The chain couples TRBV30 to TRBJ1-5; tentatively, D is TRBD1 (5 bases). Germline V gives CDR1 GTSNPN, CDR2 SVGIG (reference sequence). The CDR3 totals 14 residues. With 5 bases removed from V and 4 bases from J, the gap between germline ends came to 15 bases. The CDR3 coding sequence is TGTGCCTGGCAGACAGCCAGTGCGAATCAGCCCCAGCATTTT. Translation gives CAWQTASANQPQHF.

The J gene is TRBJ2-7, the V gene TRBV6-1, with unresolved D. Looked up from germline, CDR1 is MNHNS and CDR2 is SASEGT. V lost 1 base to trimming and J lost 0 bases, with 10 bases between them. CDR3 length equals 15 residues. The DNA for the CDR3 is TGTGCCAGCAGTGAAGTCCAGGCTCTCTCCTACGAGCAGTACTTC. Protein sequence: CASSEVQALSYEQYF.

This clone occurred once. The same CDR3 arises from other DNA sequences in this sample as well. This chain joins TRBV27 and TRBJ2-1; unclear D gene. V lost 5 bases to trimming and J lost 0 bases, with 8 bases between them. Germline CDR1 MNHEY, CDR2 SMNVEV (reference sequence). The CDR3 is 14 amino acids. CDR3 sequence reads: CASSLRGSYNEQFF. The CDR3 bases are TGTGCCAGCAGTCTCCGCGGCTCCTACAATGAGCAGTTCTTC.

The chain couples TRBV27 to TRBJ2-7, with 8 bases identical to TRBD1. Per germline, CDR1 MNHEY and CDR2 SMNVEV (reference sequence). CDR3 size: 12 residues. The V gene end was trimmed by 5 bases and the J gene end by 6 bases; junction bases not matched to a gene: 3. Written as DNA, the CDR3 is TGTGCCAGCAGTCCCGGACAGGGCGAGCAGTACTTC. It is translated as CASSPGQGEQYF.

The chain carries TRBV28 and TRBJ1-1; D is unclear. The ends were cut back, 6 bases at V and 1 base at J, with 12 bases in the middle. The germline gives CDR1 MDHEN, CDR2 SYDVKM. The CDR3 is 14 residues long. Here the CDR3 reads CASSFRLTNTEAFF. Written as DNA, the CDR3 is TGTGCCAGCAGCTTCAGACTGACGAACACTGAAGCTTTCTTT.

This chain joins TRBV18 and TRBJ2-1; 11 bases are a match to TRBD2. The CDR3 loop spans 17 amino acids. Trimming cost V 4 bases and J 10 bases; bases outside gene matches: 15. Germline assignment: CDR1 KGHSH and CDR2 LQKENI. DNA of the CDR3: TGTGCCAGCTCACGCAACTGGGCTAGCGGGAGGCCAGGGGAGCAGTTCTTC. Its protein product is CASSRNWASGRPGEQFF.

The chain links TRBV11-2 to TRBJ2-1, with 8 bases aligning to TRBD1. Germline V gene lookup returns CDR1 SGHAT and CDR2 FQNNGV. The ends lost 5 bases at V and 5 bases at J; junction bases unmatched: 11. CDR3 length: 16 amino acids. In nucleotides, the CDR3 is TGTGCCAGCAGCCCGAGCCCGACAGGGGAAGACAATGAGCAGTTCTTC. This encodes CASSPSPTGEDNEQFF.

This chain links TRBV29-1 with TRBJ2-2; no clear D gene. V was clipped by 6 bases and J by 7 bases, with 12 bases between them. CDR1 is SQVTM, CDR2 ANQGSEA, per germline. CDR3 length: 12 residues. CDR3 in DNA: TGCAGCGTCCGGCCTGGCCTCGGGGAGCTGTTTTTT. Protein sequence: CSVRPGLGELFF.

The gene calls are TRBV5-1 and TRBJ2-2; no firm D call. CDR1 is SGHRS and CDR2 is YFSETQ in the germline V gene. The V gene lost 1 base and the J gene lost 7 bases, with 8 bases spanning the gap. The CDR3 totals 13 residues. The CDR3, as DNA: TGCGCCAGCAGCTTGATCGTAGGCGGGGAGCTGTTTTTT. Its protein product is CASSLIVGGELFF.

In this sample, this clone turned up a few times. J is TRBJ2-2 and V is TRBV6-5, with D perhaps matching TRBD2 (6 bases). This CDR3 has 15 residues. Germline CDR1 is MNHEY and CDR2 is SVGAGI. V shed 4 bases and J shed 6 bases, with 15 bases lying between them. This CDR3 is CASSWGVHESGELFF. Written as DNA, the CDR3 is TGTGCCAGCAGTTGGGGGGTGCACGAGTCCGGGGAGCTGTTTTTT.

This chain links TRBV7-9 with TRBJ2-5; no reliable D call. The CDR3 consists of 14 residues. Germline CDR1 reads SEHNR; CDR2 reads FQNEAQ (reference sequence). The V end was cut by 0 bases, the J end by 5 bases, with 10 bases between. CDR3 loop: CASSLAPTQETQYF. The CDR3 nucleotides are TGTGCCAGCAGCTTAGCCCCGACCCAGGAGACCCAGTACTTC.

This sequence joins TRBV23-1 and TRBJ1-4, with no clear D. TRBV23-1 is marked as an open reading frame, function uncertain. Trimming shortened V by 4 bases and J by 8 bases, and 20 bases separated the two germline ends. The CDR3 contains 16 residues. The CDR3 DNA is TGCGCCAGCAGTCGCATCCGGATCAAACCTGGGGAAAAACTGTTTTTT. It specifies CASSRIRIKPGEKLFF.

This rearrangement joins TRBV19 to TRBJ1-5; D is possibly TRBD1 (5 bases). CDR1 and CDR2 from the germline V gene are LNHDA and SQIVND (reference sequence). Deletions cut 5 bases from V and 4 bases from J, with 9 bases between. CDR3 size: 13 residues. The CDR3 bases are TGTGCCAGTAGTTGGGGCAGAAATCAGCCCCAGCATTTT. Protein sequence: CASSWGRNQPQHF.

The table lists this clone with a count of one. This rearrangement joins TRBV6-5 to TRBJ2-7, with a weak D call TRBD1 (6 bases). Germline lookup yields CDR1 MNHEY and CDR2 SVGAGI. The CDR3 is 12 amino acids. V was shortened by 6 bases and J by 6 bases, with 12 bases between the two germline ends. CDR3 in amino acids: CASRTGLSEQYF. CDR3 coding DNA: TGTGCCAGCAGAACAGGGCTAAGCGAGCAGTACTTC.

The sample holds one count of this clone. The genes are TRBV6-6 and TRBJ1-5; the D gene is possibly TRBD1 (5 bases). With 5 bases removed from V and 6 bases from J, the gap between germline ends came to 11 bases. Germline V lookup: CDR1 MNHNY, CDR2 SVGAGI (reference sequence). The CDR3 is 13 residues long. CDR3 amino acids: CASSRGTGQPQHF. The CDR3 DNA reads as TGTGCCAGCAGTCGGGGGACGGGTCAGCCCCAGCATTTT.

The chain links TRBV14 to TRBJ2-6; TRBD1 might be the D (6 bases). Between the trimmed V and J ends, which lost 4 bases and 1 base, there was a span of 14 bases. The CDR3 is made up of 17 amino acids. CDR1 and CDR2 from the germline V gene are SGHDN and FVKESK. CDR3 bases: TGTGCCAGCAGCCCAAGAGGGGGAGATTCTGGGGCCAACGTCCTGACTTTC. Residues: CASSPRGGDSGANVLTF.

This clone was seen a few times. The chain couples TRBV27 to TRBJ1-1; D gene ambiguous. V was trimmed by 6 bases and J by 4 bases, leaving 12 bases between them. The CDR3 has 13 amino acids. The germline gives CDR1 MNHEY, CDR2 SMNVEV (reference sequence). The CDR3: CASRSSVGTEAFF. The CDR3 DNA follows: TGTGCCAGCAGGTCGTCGGTAGGCACTGAAGCTTTCTTT.

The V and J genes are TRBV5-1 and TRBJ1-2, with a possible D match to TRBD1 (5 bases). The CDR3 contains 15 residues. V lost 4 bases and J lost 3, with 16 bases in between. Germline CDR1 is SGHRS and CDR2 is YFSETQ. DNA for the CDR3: TGCGCCAGCAGCCCTCTCGGGCAGGGAGACTATGGCTACACCTTC. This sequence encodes CASSPLGQGDYGYTF.

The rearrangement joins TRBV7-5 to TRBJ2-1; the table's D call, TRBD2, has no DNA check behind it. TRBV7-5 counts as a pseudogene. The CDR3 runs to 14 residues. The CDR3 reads CARKSGTTNNEQFF. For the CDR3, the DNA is TGTGCCAGAAAATCCGGGACTACGAACAATGAGCAGTTCTTC.

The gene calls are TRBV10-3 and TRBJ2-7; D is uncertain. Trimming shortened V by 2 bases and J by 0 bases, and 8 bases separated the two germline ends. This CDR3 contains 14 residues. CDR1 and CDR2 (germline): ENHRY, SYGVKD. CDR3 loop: CAISEISSSYEQYF. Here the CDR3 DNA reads TGTGCCATCAGTGAGATCAGTTCCTCCTACGAGCAGTACTTC.

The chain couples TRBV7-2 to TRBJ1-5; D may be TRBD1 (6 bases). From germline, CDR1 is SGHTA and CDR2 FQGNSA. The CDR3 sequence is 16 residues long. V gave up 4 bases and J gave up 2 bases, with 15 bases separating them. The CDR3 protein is CASSSIRGGGNQPQHF. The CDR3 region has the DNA TGTGCCAGCAGCTCAATCCGGGGGGGCGGCAATCAGCCCCAGCATTTT.

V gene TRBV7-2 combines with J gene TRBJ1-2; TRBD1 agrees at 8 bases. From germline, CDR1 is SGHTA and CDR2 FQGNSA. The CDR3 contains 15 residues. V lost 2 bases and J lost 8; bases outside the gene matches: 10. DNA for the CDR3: TGTGCCAGCAGCTTACAAGGACAGGGTACTTCGGGCTACACCTTC. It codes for CASSLQGQGTSGYTF.